This TCR beta chain was retrieved from a study of cytomegalovirus exposure and HLA in healthy donors. Regarding the study as a whole: TCR beta V- and J-gene trimming was later associated with a missense DCLRE1C variant.

CDR3 length: 15 residues. J gave up 0 bases and V 3 bases, and 4 bases lay outside the gene matches. Germline values: CDR1 SGHRS, CDR2 YFSETQ. Notes on this clone: Its matching antigen is unknown.

With 60 Vbeta and 13 Jbeta primers, the PCR was carried out. Sequencing was performed with immunoSEQ multiplex PCR; in TCRdb, only in-frame clones are kept and a portion is missing. The sample records 150,000 to 200,000 clones, about 77% being singletons. The chain links TRBV5-1 to TRBJ2-3; 7 bases match TRBD1. The sample taken for sequencing was PBMCs. The source of this sequence is a man aged 55-75 years in good health and CMV-seronegative. The CDR3 coding sequence is TGCGCCAGCAGCTCTCGACAGGGAAGCACAGATACGCAGTATTTT. Protein: CASSSRQGSTDTQYF. Filled out from reference TRBV5-1 and TRBJ2-3, the complete variable domain reads KAGVTQTPRYLIKTRGQQVTLSCSPISGHRSVSWYQQTPGQGLQFLFEYFSETQRNKGNFPGRFSGRQFSNSRSEMNVSTLELGDSALYLCASSSRQGSTDTQYFGPGTRLTVL.